This TCR beta chain was profiled in a study of blood T cell repertoires in COVID-19. Self-reported history from a screening survey and questionnaire set each donor's cohort. The CDR3 covers 13 residues. The V and J ends lost 9 bases and 2 bases respectively, with 13 bases between them. Per germline, CDR1 LNHDA and CDR2 SQIVND (reference sequence). As originally analysed: Amplification of reference gene primers provided the estimated nucleated cell counts. Method: immunoSEQ multiplex PCR; TCRdb's copy keeps in-frame clones and lacks some. V, J and clone size are taken as reported in that table, and D and trimming were inferred from the DNA itself. The table has approximately 300,000 clones, over 75% seen once.

V gene TRBV19 combines with J gene TRBJ1-1; no clear D. Sequencing was carried out using PBMCs or T cells enriched from blood (not recorded which). The sequence was collected from a woman aged 25 to 45 who had recovered from COVID-19. Here the CDR3 DNA reads TGTGCCAGCCCATCCGCCGGTAACACTGAAGCTTTCTTT. Translated, it gives CASPSAGNTEAFF.